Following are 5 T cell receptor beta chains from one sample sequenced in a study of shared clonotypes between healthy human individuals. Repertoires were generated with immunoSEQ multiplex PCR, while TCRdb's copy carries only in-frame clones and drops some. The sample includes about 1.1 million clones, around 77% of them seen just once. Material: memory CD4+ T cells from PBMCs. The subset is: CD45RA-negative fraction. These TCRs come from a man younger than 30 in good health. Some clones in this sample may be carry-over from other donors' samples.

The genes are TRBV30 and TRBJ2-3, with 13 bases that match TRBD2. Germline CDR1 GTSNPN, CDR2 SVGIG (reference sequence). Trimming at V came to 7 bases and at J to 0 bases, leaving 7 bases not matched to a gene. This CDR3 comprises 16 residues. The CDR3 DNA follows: TGTGCCTCAGGGACTAGCGGGATGATGAGCACAGATACGCAGTATTTT. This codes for CASGTSGMMSTDTQYF.

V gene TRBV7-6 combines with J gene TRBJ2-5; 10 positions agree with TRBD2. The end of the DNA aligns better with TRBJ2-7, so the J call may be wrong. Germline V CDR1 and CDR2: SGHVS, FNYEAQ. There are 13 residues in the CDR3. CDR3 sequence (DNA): TGTGCCAGCTCGGGGAGCGGGAGGGACGAGCAGTACTTC. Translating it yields CASSGSGRDEQYF.

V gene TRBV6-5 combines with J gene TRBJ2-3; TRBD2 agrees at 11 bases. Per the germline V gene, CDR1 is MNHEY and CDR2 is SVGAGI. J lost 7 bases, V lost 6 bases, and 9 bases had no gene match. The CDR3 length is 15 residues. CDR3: CASRRTSGRGNTQYF. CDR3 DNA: TGTGCCAGCAGGCGTACTAGCGGGAGAGGAAATACGCAGTATTTT.

The CDR3 here is CASSVISQAGANVLTF. The CDR3 DNA reads TGTGCCAGCAGCGTAATCAGCCAAGCTGGGGCCAACGTCCTGACTTTC. V and J are TRBV9 and TRBJ2-6; the D is unclear. V lost 1 base to trimming and J lost 2 bases, with 10 bases between them. From germline, CDR1 is SGDLS and CDR2 YYNGEE. The CDR3 has 16 amino acids. The variable domain in full, completed from reference TRBV9 and TRBJ2-6, reads DSGVTQTPKHLITATGQRVTLRCSPRSGDLSVYWYQQSLDQGLQFLIQYYNGEERAKGNILERFSAQQFPDLHSELNLSSLELGDSALYFCASSVISQAGANVLTFGAGSRLTVL.

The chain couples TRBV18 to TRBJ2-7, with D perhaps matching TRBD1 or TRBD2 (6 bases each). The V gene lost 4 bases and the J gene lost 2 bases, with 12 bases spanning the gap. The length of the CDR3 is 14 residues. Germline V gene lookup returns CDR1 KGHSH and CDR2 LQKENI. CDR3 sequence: CASSLAGGAYEQYF. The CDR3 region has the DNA TGTGCCAGCTCACTAGCCGGGGGCGCCTACGAGCAGTACTTC.